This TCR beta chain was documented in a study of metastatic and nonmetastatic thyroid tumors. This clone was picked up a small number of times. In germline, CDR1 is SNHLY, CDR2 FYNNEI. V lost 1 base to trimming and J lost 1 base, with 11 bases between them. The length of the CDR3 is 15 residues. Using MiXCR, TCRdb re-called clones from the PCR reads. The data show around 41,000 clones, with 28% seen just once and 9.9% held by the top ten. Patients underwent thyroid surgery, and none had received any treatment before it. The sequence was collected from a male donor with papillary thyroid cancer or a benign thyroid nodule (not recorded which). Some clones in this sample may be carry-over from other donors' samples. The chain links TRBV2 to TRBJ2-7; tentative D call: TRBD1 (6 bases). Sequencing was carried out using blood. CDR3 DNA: TGTGCCAGCAGTGAAGAGACAGGATATTCCTACGAGCAGTACTTC. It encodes CASSEETGYSYEQYF.